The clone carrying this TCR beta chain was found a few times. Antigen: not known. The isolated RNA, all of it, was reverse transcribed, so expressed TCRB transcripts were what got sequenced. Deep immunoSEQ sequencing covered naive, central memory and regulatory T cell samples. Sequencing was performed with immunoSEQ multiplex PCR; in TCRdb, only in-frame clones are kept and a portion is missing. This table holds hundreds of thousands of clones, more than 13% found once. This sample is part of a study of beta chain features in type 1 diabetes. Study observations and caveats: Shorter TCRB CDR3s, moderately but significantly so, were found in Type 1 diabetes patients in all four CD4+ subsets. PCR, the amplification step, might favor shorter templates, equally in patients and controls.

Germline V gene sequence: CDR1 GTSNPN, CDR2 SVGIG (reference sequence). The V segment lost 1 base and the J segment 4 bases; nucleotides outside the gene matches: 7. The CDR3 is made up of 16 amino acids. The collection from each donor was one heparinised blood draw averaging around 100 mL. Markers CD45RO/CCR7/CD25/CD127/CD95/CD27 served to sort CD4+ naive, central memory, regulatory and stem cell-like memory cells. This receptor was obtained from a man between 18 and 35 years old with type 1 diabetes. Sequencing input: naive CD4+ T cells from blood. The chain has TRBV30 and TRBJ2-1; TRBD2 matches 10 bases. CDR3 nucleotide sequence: TGTGCCTGGAGTGCCCGCGGGACTAGCGCATACAATGAGCAGTTCTTC. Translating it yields CAWSARGTSAYNEQFF.